Listed below are T cell receptor beta chains from one sample, sequenced in a study of blood T cell repertoires in COVID-19. The data were produced by immunoSEQ multiplex PCR, yet TCRdb's version contains in-frame clones alone and is incomplete. The data show 230,000 or so clones, with about four fifths seen just once and around 7.5% held by the top ten. The sequencing sample was made of peripheral blood. These receptors were obtained from a woman aged 80 or over with COVID-19, enrolled during active disease. The CDR3 runs from the conserved cysteine through the conserved F or W. A D gene is named only where the DNA matches it firmly. A clone size is listed for some rows: how often the clone was seen (once, few, many), or a class if it is expanded.

D gene: NA; V gene: TRBV7-8; J gene: TRBJ1-2; clone size: few; CDR3 protein: CASSFTRDYGYTF; CDR3 DNA: TGTGCCAGCAGCTTTACCAGGGACTATGGCTACACCTTC
D gene: TRBD2; V gene: TRBV2; J gene: TRBJ2-5; clone size: NA; CDR3 protein: CASMFTSGGHETQYF; CDR3 DNA: TGTGCCAGCATGTTTACTAGCGGGGGGCACGAGACCCAGTACTTC
D gene: NA; V gene: TRBV7-9; J gene: TRBJ2-7; clone size: NA; CDR3 protein: CASGKTGRAEQYF; CDR3 DNA: TGTGCCAGCGGCAAAACAGGGCGAGCCGAGCAGTACTTC
D gene: TRBD1; V gene: TRBV9; J gene: TRBJ2-5; clone size: NA; CDR3 protein: CASSARDSRSETQYF; CDR3 DNA: TGTGCCAGCAGCGCCCGGGACAGCCGCTCAGAGACCCAGTACTTC
D gene: NA; V gene: TRBV28; J gene: TRBJ2-7; clone size: NA; CDR3 protein: CASRYEQYF; CDR3 DNA: TGTGCCAGCCGCTACGAGCAGTACTTC
D gene: NA; V gene: TRBV10-2; J gene: TRBJ1-1; clone size: NA; CDR3 protein: CASSATRGSTEAFF; CDR3 DNA: TGCGCCAGCAGTGCGACGAGGGGGAGCACTGAAGCTTTCTTT
D gene: NA; V gene: TRBV3-1/TRBV3-2; J gene: TRBJ2-7; clone size: NA; CDR3 protein: CASSQRGSYEQYF; CDR3 DNA: TGTGCCAGCAGCCAAAGGGGGTCCTACGAGCAGTACTTC
D gene: NA; V gene: TRBV7-9; J gene: TRBJ2-5; clone size: once; CDR3 protein: CASSLGTAKQETQYF; CDR3 DNA: TGTGCCAGCAGCTTAGGGACAGCCAAACAAGAGACCCAGTACTTC
D gene: NA; V gene: TRBV4-2; J gene: TRBJ1-1; clone size: once; CDR3 protein: CASSQDGGNTEAFF; CDR3 DNA: TGTGCCAGCAGCCAAGATGGAGGGAACACTGAAGCTTTCTTT
D gene: NA; V gene: TRBV7-9; J gene: TRBJ1-4; clone size: NA; CDR3 protein: CASSQGLTNEKLFF; CDR3 DNA: TGTGCCAGCAGCCAGGGGTTGACTAATGAAAAACTGTTTTTT
D gene: NA; V gene: TRBV18; J gene: TRBJ2-7; clone size: NA; CDR3 protein: CASSPPSQSYEQYF; CDR3 DNA: TGTGCCAGCTCACCACCGTCCCAGTCATACGAGCAGTACTTC
D gene: NA; V gene: TRBV7-6; J gene: TRBJ2-1; clone size: NA; CDR3 protein: CASSLEPRGIYNEQFF; CDR3 DNA: TGTGCCAGCAGCTTAGAGCCGCGAGGGATCTACAATGAGCAGTTCTTC
D gene: TRBD1; V gene: TRBV7-2; J gene: TRBJ1-1; clone size: NA; CDR3 protein: CASSLQGGTEAFF; CDR3 DNA: TGTGCCAGCAGTTTACAGGGGGGCACTGAAGCTTTCTTT
D gene: TRBD1; V gene: TRBV6-1; J gene: TRBJ2-7; clone size: NA; CDR3 protein: CASSDRLGQGPYEQYF; CDR3 DNA: TGTGCCAGCAGTGATAGGCTTGGACAGGGACCCTACGAGCAGTACTTC
D gene: NA; V gene: TRBV7-9; J gene: TRBJ1-1; clone size: once; CDR3 protein: CASSLSLGEAFF; CDR3 DNA: TGTGCCAGCAGCTTAAGTCTAGGCGAAGCTTTCTTT
D gene: TRBD1; V gene: TRBV9; J gene: TRBJ2-6; clone size: NA; CDR3 protein: CASSSTGTGANVLTF; CDR3 DNA: TGTGCCAGCAGCTCGACAGGGACTGGGGCCAACGTCCTGACTTTC
D gene: NA; V gene: TRBV28; J gene: TRBJ2-7; clone size: NA; CDR3 protein: CASSTRVRSSYEQYF; CDR3 DNA: TGTGCCAGCAGTACCCGGGTTCGGTCCTCCTACGAGCAGTACTTC
D gene: NA; V gene: TRBV11-1; J gene: TRBJ1-2; clone size: NA; CDR3 protein: CASSIGATRKDGYTF; CDR3 DNA: TGTGCCAGCAGCATAGGGGCCACCCGGAAAGATGGCTACACCTTC
D gene: NA; V gene: TRBV6-5; J gene: TRBJ1-5; clone size: NA; CDR3 protein: CASSSYNQPQHF; CDR3 DNA: TGTGCCAGCAGTTCGTATAATCAGCCCCAGCATTTT
D gene: TRBD1; V gene: TRBV2; J gene: TRBJ1-1; clone size: NA; CDR3 protein: CASTGQGLGTEAFF; CDR3 DNA: TGTGCCAGCACCGGACAGGGATTGGGAACTGAAGCTTTCTTT
D gene: NA; V gene: TRBV10-3; J gene: TRBJ2-1; clone size: NA; CDR3 protein: CAMSKSGMTHNEQFF; CDR3 DNA: TGTGCCATGAGTAAGAGTGGAATGACTCACAATGAGCAGTTCTTC
D gene: NA; V gene: TRBV28; J gene: TRBJ1-3; clone size: NA; CDR3 protein: CASILGGPGNTIYF; CDR3 DNA: TGTGCCAGCATCCTAGGAGGGCCTGGAAACACCATATATTTT
D gene: NA; V gene: TRBV7-2; J gene: TRBJ1-2; clone size: NA; CDR3 protein: CASSFGGQYYGYTF; CDR3 DNA: TGTGCCAGCAGCTTCGGCGGACAGTACTATGGCTACACCTTC
D gene: TRBD1; V gene: TRBV6-5; J gene: TRBJ1-2; clone size: NA; CDR3 protein: CASTGAGGEDGYTF; CDR3 DNA: TGTGCCAGCACGGGGGCAGGGGGCGAGGATGGCTACACCTTC
D gene: NA; V gene: TRBV18; J gene: TRBJ1-5; clone size: once; CDR3 protein: CASSPGGRSNQPQHF; CDR3 DNA: TGTGCCAGCTCACCGGGAGGGCGCAGCAATCAGCCCCAGCATTTT
D gene: TRBD1; V gene: TRBV18; J gene: TRBJ2-7; clone size: NA; CDR3 protein: CASSLTGENEQYF; CDR3 DNA: TGTGCCAGCTCACTGACAGGGGAGAACGAGCAGTACTTC
D gene: TRBD1; V gene: TRBV4-2; J gene: TRBJ1-2; clone size: NA; CDR3 protein: CASSQGQGAEGYTF; CDR3 DNA: TGTGCCAGCAGCCAAGGACAGGGGGCAGAGGGCTACACCTTC
D gene: NA; V gene: TRBV2; J gene: TRBJ1-5; clone size: NA; CDR3 protein: CASRNYGVNQPQHF; CDR3 DNA: TGTGCCAGCAGAAACTACGGGGTCAATCAGCCCCAGCATTTT
D gene: NA; V gene: TRBV7-3; J gene: TRBJ2-2; clone size: few; CDR3 protein: CASSLTRGGNTGELFF; CDR3 DNA: TGTGCCAGCAGCTTAACCAGGGGCGGCAACACCGGGGAGCTGTTTTTT
D gene: NA; V gene: TRBV28; J gene: TRBJ1-2; clone size: NA; CDR3 protein: CASQVGTNYGYTF; CDR3 DNA: TGTGCCAGCCAGGTCGGGACTAACTATGGCTACACCTTC
D gene: TRBD1; V gene: TRBV5-1; J gene: TRBJ1-4; clone size: NA; CDR3 protein: CASSLTWDSEKLFF; CDR3 DNA: TGCGCCAGCAGCCTCACTTGGGACAGTGAAAAACTGTTTTTT
D gene: NA; V gene: TRBV28; J gene: TRBJ1-5; clone size: NA; CDR3 protein: CASSKGGGGNQPQHF; CDR3 DNA: TGTGCCAGCAGTAAAGGGGGGGGCGGCAATCAGCCCCAGCATTTT
D gene: TRBD1; V gene: TRBV19; J gene: TRBJ2-6; clone size: NA; CDR3 protein: CASSISLRDRVSPGANVLTF; CDR3 DNA: TGTGCCAGTAGTATTTCCCTCCGGGACAGGGTATCCCCTGGGGCCAACGTCCTGACTTTC
D gene: NA; V gene: TRBV3-1/TRBV3-2; J gene: TRBJ2-2; clone size: few; CDR3 protein: CASSGWTATGELFF; CDR3 DNA: TGTGCCAGCAGCGGGTGGACAGCCACCGGGGAGCTGTTTTTT
D gene: NA; V gene: TRBV9; J gene: TRBJ1-3; clone size: NA; CDR3 protein: CASSVNTYSGNTIYF; CDR3 DNA: TGTGCCAGCAGCGTAAATACCTACTCTGGAAACACCATATATTTT
D gene: TRBD2; V gene: TRBV7-6; J gene: TRBJ2-2; clone size: NA; CDR3 protein: CASSPRLAENTGELFF; CDR3 DNA: TGTGCCAGCAGCCCCCGACTAGCGGAGAACACCGGGGAGCTGTTTTTT
D gene: TRBD1; V gene: TRBV28; J gene: TRBJ2-7; clone size: NA; CDR3 protein: CASSQGAELLYEQYF; CDR3 DNA: TGTGCCAGCTCCCAGGGGGCTGAGCTTCTCTACGAGCAGTACTTC
D gene: TRBD1; V gene: TRBV15; J gene: TRBJ1-2; clone size: NA; CDR3 protein: CATSRGPPRTGNYGYTF; CDR3 DNA: TGTGCCACCAGCAGAGGTCCCCCTCGGACAGGGAACTATGGCTACACCTTC
D gene: NA; V gene: TRBV5-6; J gene: TRBJ2-7; clone size: NA; CDR3 protein: CASSSQLEISYEQYF; CDR3 DNA: TGTGCCAGCAGCTCGCAGCTAGAAATTTCCTACGAGCAGTACTTC
D gene: NA; V gene: TRBV3-1/TRBV3-2; J gene: TRBJ2-1; clone size: NA; CDR3 protein: CASSLNNEQFF; CDR3 DNA: TGTGCCAGCAGCCTCAACAATGAGCAGTTCTTC
D gene: TRBD2; V gene: TRBV7-2; J gene: TRBJ2-7; clone size: few; CDR3 protein: CASSPVFLAVGSYEQYF; CDR3 DNA: TGTGCCAGCAGCCCCGTCTTCCTAGCGGTCGGATCCTACGAGCAGTACTTC
D gene: NA; V gene: TRBV20-1; J gene: TRBJ2-7; clone size: once; CDR3 protein: CSAADSYEQYF; CDR3 DNA: TGCAGTGCTGCGGACAGCTACGAGCAGTACTTC
D gene: NA; V gene: TRBV30; J gene: TRBJ1-2; clone size: NA; CDR3 protein: CAWSLTSGTIYGYTF; CDR3 DNA: TGTGCCTGGAGTCTAACTTCCGGGACAATCTATGGCTACACCTTC
D gene: TRBD1; V gene: TRBV11-2; J gene: TRBJ1-6; clone size: NA; CDR3 protein: CASSDRGSSYNSPLHF; CDR3 DNA: TGTGCCAGCAGCGACAGGGGGAGCTCCTATAATTCACCCCTCCACTTT
D gene: NA; V gene: TRBV30; J gene: TRBJ2-2; clone size: NA; CDR3 protein: CAWSGQAGELFF; CDR3 DNA: TGTGCCTGGAGTGGCCAGGCCGGGGAGCTGTTTTTT
D gene: NA; V gene: TRBV5-1; J gene: TRBJ1-2; clone size: once; CDR3 protein: CASSLERGNYGYTF; CDR3 DNA: TGCGCCAGCAGCTTGGAACGGGGGAACTATGGCTACACCTTC
D gene: TRBD1; V gene: TRBV18; J gene: TRBJ2-7; clone size: NA; CDR3 protein: CASSPGGQGYEQYF; CDR3 DNA: TGTGCCAGCTCACCAGGGGGACAGGGGTACGAGCAGTACTTC
D gene: TRBD1; V gene: TRBV7-9; J gene: TRBJ1-5; clone size: NA; CDR3 protein: CASSGGDSSNQPQHF; CDR3 DNA: TGTGCCAGCAGCGGAGGGGACAGCAGCAATCAGCCCCAGCATTTT
D gene: TRBD1; V gene: TRBV19; J gene: TRBJ2-5; clone size: NA; CDR3 protein: CASAVGTGGTQYF; CDR3 DNA: TGTGCCAGTGCAGTCGGGACAGGGGGGACCCAGTACTTC
D gene: TRBD1; V gene: TRBV7-3; J gene: TRBJ2-1; clone size: NA; CDR3 protein: CASSLGPRGKNEQFF; CDR3 DNA: TGTGCCAGCAGCTTAGGTCCCAGGGGGAAAAATGAGCAGTTCTTC
D gene: TRBD2; V gene: TRBV19; J gene: TRBJ2-3; clone size: NA; CDR3 protein: CASSIASAGGTADTQYF; CDR3 DNA: TGTGCCAGTAGTATAGCATCAGCGGGAGGAACGGCGGATACGCAGTATTTT
D gene: TRBD1; V gene: TRBV5-6; J gene: TRBJ1-2; clone size: NA; CDR3 protein: CASSPTGFVFYTF; CDR3 DNA: TGTGCCAGCAGCCCGACAGGGTTCGTATTCTACACCTTC
D gene: NA; V gene: TRBV10-3; J gene: TRBJ1-1; clone size: NA; CDR3 protein: CAVQGNTEAFF; CDR3 DNA: TGTGCCGTACAGGGGAACACTGAAGCTTTCTTT
D gene: NA; V gene: TRBV5-1; J gene: TRBJ2-7; clone size: NA; CDR3 protein: CASSLSGYQHEQYF; CDR3 DNA: TGCGCCAGCAGCCTATCAGGGTATCAGCACGAGCAGTACTTC